This is a list of T cell receptor beta chains from one sample in a study of cytomegalovirus exposure and HLA in healthy donors. Sequencing used immunoSEQ multiplex PCR; TCRdb keeps in-frame clones, though not all of them. The data hold about 160,000 clones, with about 89% observed a single time. Sequenced: PBMCs. The receptors derive from a woman under 30 in good health and CMV-seropositive. The CDR3 runs from the conserved cysteine through the conserved F or W. The order of the fields is D gene, CDR3 length, V gene, clone size, J gene, CDR3 protein, CDR3 DNA. A D gene is named only where the DNA matches it firmly. Clone size is not always given. Where it is, it says once, few, many or a class for expanded clones.

D gene: .; CDR3 length: 13; V gene: TRBV7-3; clone size: .; J gene: TRBJ2-5; CDR3 protein: CASSLRRGETQYF; CDR3 DNA: TGTGCCAGCAGCCTCCGTAGAGGAGAGACCCAGTACTTC
D gene: .; CDR3 length: 13; V gene: TRBV10-3; clone size: few; J gene: TRBJ2-2; CDR3 protein: CAITGVRAGELFF; CDR3 DNA: TGTGCCATCACGGGGGTCCGGGCCGGGGAGCTGTTTTTT
D gene: .; CDR3 length: 15; V gene: TRBV19; clone size: .; J gene: TRBJ2-1; CDR3 protein: CASSPAGNPYNEQFF; CDR3 DNA: TGTGCCAGTAGCCCCGCGGGAAACCCCTACAATGAGCAGTTCTTC
D gene: .; CDR3 length: 13; V gene: TRBV11-3; clone size: .; J gene: TRBJ2-1; CDR3 protein: CASSEGSGDEQFF; CDR3 DNA: TGTGCCAGCAGCGAGGGATCAGGGGATGAGCAGTTCTTC
D gene: TRBD1; CDR3 length: 18; V gene: TRBV19; clone size: .; J gene: TRBJ2-3; CDR3 protein: CASSIERGQGRSTDTQYF; CDR3 DNA: TGTGCCAGTAGTATAGAACGGGGACAGGGGAGAAGCACAGATACGCAGTATTTT
D gene: .; CDR3 length: 14; V gene: TRBV28; clone size: .; J gene: TRBJ1-2; CDR3 protein: CASVYGGTVYGYTF; CDR3 DNA: TGTGCCAGCGTGTACGGGGGGACCGTCTATGGCTACACCTTC
D gene: TRBD2; CDR3 length: 13; V gene: TRBV28; clone size: .; J gene: TRBJ2-5; CDR3 protein: CASSWGGEETQYF; CDR3 DNA: TGTGCCAGCAGTTGGGGGGGGGAAGAGACCCAGTACTTC
D gene: TRBD1; CDR3 length: 16; V gene: TRBV7-9; clone size: .; J gene: TRBJ2-2; CDR3 protein: CASSRRTGENAGELFF; CDR3 DNA: TGTGCCAGCAGCCGACGTACAGGGGAAAATGCCGGGGAGCTGTTTTTT
D gene: .; CDR3 length: 16; V gene: TRBV21-1; clone size: once; J gene: TRBJ1-1; CDR3 protein: CASNAWPGRGNTEAFF; CDR3 DNA: TGTGCCAGCAACGCCTGGCCGGGGCGGGGGAACACTGAAGCTTTCTTT
D gene: .; CDR3 length: 14; V gene: TRBV28; clone size: .; J gene: TRBJ1-4; CDR3 protein: CASSATGTNEKLFF; CDR3 DNA: TGTGCCAGCAGTGCGACAGGAACTAATGAAAAACTGTTTTTT
D gene: .; CDR3 length: 16; V gene: TRBV5-1; clone size: .; J gene: TRBJ2-4; CDR3 protein: CASSPLGRVNKNIQYF; CDR3 DNA: TGCGCCAGCAGCCCCCTGGGCAGGGTAAACAAAAACATTCAGTACTTC
D gene: .; CDR3 length: 15; V gene: TRBV27; clone size: .; J gene: TRBJ2-2; CDR3 protein: CASSPRTAYTGELFF; CDR3 DNA: TGTGCCAGCAGTCCCCGGACAGCGTACACCGGGGAGCTGTTTTTT
D gene: .; CDR3 length: 14; V gene: TRBV18; clone size: .; J gene: TRBJ1-1; CDR3 protein: CASSPRGGETEAFF; CDR3 DNA: TGTGCCAGCTCACCAAGGGGGGGGGAAACTGAAGCTTTCTTT
D gene: .; CDR3 length: 14; V gene: TRBV28; clone size: once; J gene: TRBJ2-1; CDR3 protein: CASTSADLYNEQFF; CDR3 DNA: TGTGCCAGCACCTCGGCGGATCTATACAATGAGCAGTTCTTC
D gene: .; CDR3 length: 15; V gene: TRBV19; clone size: .; J gene: TRBJ2-7; CDR3 protein: CASTPQAGFSYEQYF; CDR3 DNA: TGTGCCAGTACTCCGCAGGCGGGTTTCTCCTACGAGCAGTACTTC
D gene: .; CDR3 length: 14; V gene: TRBV27; clone size: .; J gene: TRBJ2-3; CDR3 protein: CASSASAGTDTQYF; CDR3 DNA: TGTGCCAGCAGCGCTTCAGCGGGCACAGATACGCAGTATTTT
D gene: .; CDR3 length: 16; V gene: TRBV4-1; clone size: few; J gene: TRBJ1-1; CDR3 protein: CASSQLGAGLGTEAFF; CDR3 DNA: TGCGCCAGCAGCCAACTTGGGGCAGGGCTGGGCACTGAAGCTTTCTTT
D gene: TRBD1; CDR3 length: 16; V gene: TRBV13; clone size: .; J gene: TRBJ2-7; CDR3 protein: CASSVNRGQAPYEQYF; CDR3 DNA: TGTGCCAGCAGCGTTAACAGGGGGCAAGCTCCCTACGAGCAGTACTTC
D gene: TRBD1; CDR3 length: 15; V gene: TRBV18; clone size: .; J gene: TRBJ2-7; CDR3 protein: CASSPPGQGFYEQYF; CDR3 DNA: TGTGCCAGCTCACCGCCGGGACAGGGTTTCTACGAGCAGTACTTC
D gene: TRBD1; CDR3 length: 13; V gene: TRBV18; clone size: .; J gene: TRBJ2-7; CDR3 protein: CASSTDRGGEQYF; CDR3 DNA: TGTGCCAGCTCAACGGACAGGGGTGGCGAGCAGTACTTC
D gene: TRBD1; CDR3 length: 16; V gene: TRBV28; clone size: .; J gene: TRBJ2-7; CDR3 protein: CASSLAGGQGVWEQYF; CDR3 DNA: TGTGCCAGCAGTTTGGCGGGGGGACAGGGGGTATGGGAGCAGTACTTC
D gene: .; CDR3 length: 15; V gene: TRBV7-8; clone size: few; J gene: TRBJ1-4; CDR3 protein: CASSLVRGNNEKLFF; CDR3 DNA: TGTGCCAGCAGCTTAGTTCGGGGGAATAATGAAAAACTGTTTTTT
D gene: TRBD2; CDR3 length: 12; V gene: TRBV29-1; clone size: .; J gene: TRBJ2-3; CDR3 protein: CSVGTSFNTQYF; CDR3 DNA: TGCAGCGTGGGGACTAGCTTTAATACGCAGTATTTT
D gene: .; CDR3 length: 15; V gene: TRBV2; clone size: .; J gene: TRBJ1-5; CDR3 protein: CASTEGGSGNQPQHF; CDR3 DNA: TGTGCCAGCACCGAGGGGGGGTCGGGGAATCAGCCCCAGCATTTT
D gene: TRBD2; CDR3 length: 16; V gene: TRBV11-2; clone size: .; J gene: TRBJ2-1; CDR3 protein: CASSWRASGSYNEQFF; CDR3 DNA: TGTGCCAGCAGCTGGCGTGCTAGCGGTTCCTACAATGAGCAGTTCTTC
D gene: .; CDR3 length: 16; V gene: TRBV27; clone size: .; J gene: TRBJ1-1; CDR3 protein: CASRKGLRSTTTEAFF; CDR3 DNA: TGTGCCAGCAGGAAAGGCCTTCGTAGCACAACCACTGAAGCTTTCTTT
D gene: TRBD2; CDR3 length: 15; V gene: TRBV5-4; clone size: few; J gene: TRBJ2-2; CDR3 protein: CASSVRLAGTGELFF; CDR3 DNA: TGTGCCAGCAGCGTCAGACTAGCGGGAACCGGGGAGCTGTTTTTT
D gene: .; CDR3 length: 13; V gene: TRBV4-1; clone size: .; J gene: TRBJ1-2; CDR3 protein: CASSPGGAYGYTF; CDR3 DNA: TGCGCCAGCAGCCCGGGCGGGGCTTATGGCTACACCTTC
D gene: .; CDR3 length: 15; V gene: TRBV1; clone size: .; J gene: TRBJ2-7; CDR3 protein: CTSSALYARGDEQYF; CDR3 DNA: TGCACCAGCAGCGCACTTTACGCCAGGGGGGACGAGCAGTACTTC
D gene: .; CDR3 length: 12; V gene: TRBV10-3; clone size: .; J gene: TRBJ2-1; CDR3 protein: CAISATGYEQFF; CDR3 DNA: TGTGCCATCAGTGCTACAGGGTATGAGCAGTTCTTC
D gene: .; CDR3 length: 14; V gene: TRBV9; clone size: .; J gene: TRBJ1-3; CDR3 protein: CASSVQASGNTIYF; CDR3 DNA: TGTGCCAGCAGCGTCCAGGCCTCTGGAAACACCATATATTTT
D gene: .; CDR3 length: 15; V gene: TRBV5-1; clone size: .; J gene: TRBJ2-1; CDR3 protein: CASSRDRRLTNEQFF; CDR3 DNA: TGCGCCAGCAGCCGCGACAGGCGCCTTACCAATGAGCAGTTCTTC
D gene: TRBD2; CDR3 length: 17; V gene: TRBV27; clone size: once; J gene: TRBJ2-7; CDR3 protein: CASSPGLAGGLAYEQYF; CDR3 DNA: TGTGCCAGCAGTCCCGGCCTAGCGGGGGGGCTTGCCTACGAGCAGTACTTC
D gene: TRBD2; CDR3 length: 18; V gene: TRBV2; clone size: .; J gene: TRBJ2-5; CDR3 protein: CACKRLAGARAIQETQYF; CDR3 DNA: TGTGCCTGCAAGCGGCTAGCGGGGGCCCGGGCCATTCAAGAGACCCAGTACTTC